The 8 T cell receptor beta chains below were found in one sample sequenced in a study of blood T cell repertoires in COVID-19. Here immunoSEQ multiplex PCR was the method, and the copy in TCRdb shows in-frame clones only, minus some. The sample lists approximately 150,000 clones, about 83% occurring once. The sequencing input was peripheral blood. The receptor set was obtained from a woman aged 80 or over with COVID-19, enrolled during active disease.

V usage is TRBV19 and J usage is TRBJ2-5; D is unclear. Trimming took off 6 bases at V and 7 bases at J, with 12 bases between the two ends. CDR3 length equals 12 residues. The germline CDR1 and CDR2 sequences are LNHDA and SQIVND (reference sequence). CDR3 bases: TGTGCCAGTAGCCGCCCCCCCGGGACCCAGTACTTC. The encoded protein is CASSRPPGTQYF.

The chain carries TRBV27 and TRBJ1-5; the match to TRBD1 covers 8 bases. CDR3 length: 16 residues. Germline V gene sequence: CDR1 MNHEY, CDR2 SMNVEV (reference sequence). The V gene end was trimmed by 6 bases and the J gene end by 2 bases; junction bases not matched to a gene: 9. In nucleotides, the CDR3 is TGTGCCAGCAGCTTTTACCCGGACAGGGGCAATCAGCCCCAGCATTTT. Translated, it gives CASSFYPDRGNQPQHF.

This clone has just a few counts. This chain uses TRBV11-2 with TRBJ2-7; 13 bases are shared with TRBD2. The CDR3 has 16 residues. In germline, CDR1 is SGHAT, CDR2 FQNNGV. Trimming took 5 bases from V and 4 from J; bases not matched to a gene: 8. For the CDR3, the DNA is TGTGCCAGCAGCCCAGGACTAGCGGGGGTCCCTTACGAGCAGTACTTC. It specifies CASSPGLAGVPYEQYF.

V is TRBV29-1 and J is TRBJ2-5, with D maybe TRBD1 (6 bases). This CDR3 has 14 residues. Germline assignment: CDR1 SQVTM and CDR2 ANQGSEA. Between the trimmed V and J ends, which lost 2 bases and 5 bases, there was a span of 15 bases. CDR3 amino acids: CSVERFRGEETQYF. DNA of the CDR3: TGCAGCGTTGAAAGGTTCAGGGGAGAGGAGACCCAGTACTTC. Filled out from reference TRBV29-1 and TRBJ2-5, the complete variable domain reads SAVISQKPSRDICQRGTSLTIQCQVDSQVTMMFWYRQQPGQSLTLIATANQGSEATYESGFVIDKFPISRPNLTFSTLTVSNMSPEDSSIYLCSVERFRGEETQYFGPGTRLLVL.

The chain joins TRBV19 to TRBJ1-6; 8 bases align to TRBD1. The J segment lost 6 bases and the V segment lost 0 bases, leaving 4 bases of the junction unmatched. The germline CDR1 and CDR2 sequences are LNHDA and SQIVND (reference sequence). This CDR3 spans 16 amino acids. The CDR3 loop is CASSIDRGRFNSPLHF. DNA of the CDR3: TGTGCCAGTAGTATAGACAGGGGGCGGTTTAATTCACCCCTCCACTTT. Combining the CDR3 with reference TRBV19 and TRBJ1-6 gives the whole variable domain DGGITQSPKYLFRKEGQNVTLSCEQNLNHDAMYWYRQDPGQGLRLIYYSQIVNDFQKGDIAEGYSVSREKKESFPLTVTSAQKNPTAFYLCASSIDRGRFNSPLHFGNGTRLTVT.

The CDR3 loop reads CASSLRSGQSNQPQHF. Written as DNA, the CDR3 is TGTGCCAGCAGCTTAAGGTCGGGACAGAGCAATCAGCCCCAGCATTTT. The rearrangement links TRBV7-2 to TRBJ1-5; 7 bases match TRBD1. The CDR3 spans 16 residues. Per germline, CDR1 SGHTA and CDR2 FQGNSA. V trimming: 2 bases; J trimming: 1 base; junction bases outside the gene matches: 5.

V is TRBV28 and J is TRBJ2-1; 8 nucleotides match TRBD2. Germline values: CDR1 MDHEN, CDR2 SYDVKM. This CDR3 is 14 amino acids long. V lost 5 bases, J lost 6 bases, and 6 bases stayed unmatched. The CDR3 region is CASSTTGGVNEQFF. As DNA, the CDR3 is TGTGCCAGCAGTACTACCGGGGGGGTCAATGAGCAGTTCTTC.

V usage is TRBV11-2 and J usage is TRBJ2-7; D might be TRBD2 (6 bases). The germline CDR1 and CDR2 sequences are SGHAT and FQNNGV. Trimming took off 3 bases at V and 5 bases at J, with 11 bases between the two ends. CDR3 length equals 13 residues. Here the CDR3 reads CASSFGTGDEQYF. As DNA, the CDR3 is TGTGCCAGCAGCTTTGGGACTGGGGACGAGCAGTACTTC.